The 19 T cell receptor beta chains given below trace back to one sample, sequenced in a study of vaccination and CD4 T cells after COVID-19. Cultured CD4+ T-cell DNA underwent Oncomine TCR Beta short-read sequencing. In TCRdb, the PCR reads were re-called with MiXCR into one record per CDR3 protein. The sample lists roughly 25,000 distinct CDR3 sequences, approximately 56% seen once, with less than 9% in the top ten. Treatment given: approximately 9-day PBMC culture with coronavirus spike peptide pools or control peptides (ViraFEST assay). What these receptors recognize is not known. The sequenced sample was CD4+ T cells from blood, cultured in vitro. These receptors came from a human donor who had recovered from COVID-19.

This sequence joins TRBV20-1 and TRBJ2-5; D not resolved. The length of the CDR3 is 12 residues. Trimming took 6 bases from V and 5 from J, leaving 13 bases between them. Germline CDR1 is DFQATT and CDR2 is SNEGSKA (reference sequence). The CDR3 spells CSAGPRVETQYF. The DNA for the CDR3 is TGCAGTGCAGGACCCCGGGTTGAGACCCAGTACTTC.

Written as DNA, the CDR3 is TGTGCCAGCAGCCCTCCTCCAGGACAGGGTCGGCACACTGAAGCTTTCTTT. Translating it yields CASSPPPGQGRHTEAFF. The genes are TRBV7-2 and TRBJ1-1, with 8 bases matching TRBD1. Germline trimming cut 5 bases from V and 3 bases from J; bases unmatched to any gene: 14. The CDR3 length is 17 residues. Germline CDR1 reads SGHTA; CDR2 reads FQGNSA.

This clonotype was detected only a few times. The genes are TRBV19 and TRBJ1-3; D gene unclear. Germline V gene data show CDR1 as LNHDA and CDR2 as SQIVND (reference sequence). This CDR3 comprises 16 residues. Trimming took 1 base from V and 0 from J, leaving 10 bases between them. CDR3 in amino acids: CASSIGAGSSGNTIYF. CDR3 nucleotides: TGTGCCAGTAGTATAGGAGCCGGGTCCTCTGGAAACACCATATATTTT.

In its sample, this clonotype ranks as medium-sized. V is TRBV7-2 and J is TRBJ2-4, with 9 bases matching TRBD2. Per the germline V gene, CDR1 is SGHTA and CDR2 is FQGNSA. Germline trimming cut 10 bases from V and 3 bases from J; bases unmatched to any gene: 10. The CDR3 covers 15 residues. CDR3 residues: CATAGGGGVKNIQYF. DNA for the CDR3: TGTGCCACAGCGGGGGGTGGGGGTGTCAAAAACATTCAGTACTTC. The whole variable domain, remainder taken from reference TRBV7-2 and TRBJ2-4, is GAGVSQSPSNKVTEKGKDVELRCDPISGHTALYWYRQSLGQGLEFLIYFQGNSAPDKSGLPSDRFSAERTGGSVSTLTIQRTQQEDSAVYLCATAGGGGVKNIQYFGAGTRLSVL.

The chain joins TRBV7-9 to TRBJ1-2, with unresolved D. CDR1 SEHNR and CDR2 FQNEAQ come from the germline V gene (reference sequence). V lost 2 bases and J lost 3, with 7 bases in between. This CDR3 region has 13 residues. CDR3 bases: TGTGCCAGCAGCTTAACAGACTACTATGGCTACACCTTC. Translating it yields CASSLTDYYGYTF.

The V and J genes are TRBV24-1 and TRBJ2-1, with a weak D call TRBD2 (6 bases). The CDR3 is made up of 11 amino acids. Deletions cut 9 bases from V and 9 bases from J, with 11 bases between. In germline, CDR1 is KGHDR, CDR2 SFDVKD. This chain's CDR3 is CATGLRGEQFF. CDR3 bases: TGTGCCACCGGACTAAGAGGTGAGCAGTTCTTC.

The chain is built from TRBV24-1 and TRBJ1-4; no definite D call. Germline CDR1 and CDR2: KGHDR and SFDVKD. The V gene lost 5 bases and the J gene lost 10 bases, with 7 bases spanning the gap. CDR3 size: 11 residues. The CDR3 spells CATSGDGKLFF. DNA for the CDR3: TGTGCCACCAGTGGCGACGGAAAACTGTTTTTT.

Concerning this clonotype: A much bigger clone sits one base away, suggesting this may be a read error. The V gene is TRBV6-5, the J gene TRBJ1-1, with D unresolved. Germline loops: CDR1 MNHEY, CDR2 SVGAGI. V was clipped by 0 bases and J by 10 bases, with 15 bases between them. This CDR3 region has 14 residues. Here the CDR3 reads CASSYSIEGGGAFF. The CDR3 nucleotides are TGTGCCAGCAGTTACTCGATCGAGGGAGGTGGAGCTTTCTTT.

The rearrangement uses TRBV11-2 and TRBJ1-5; 7 positions agree with TRBD1. Germline V gene sequence: CDR1 SGHAT, CDR2 FQNNGV. J lost 2 bases, V lost 5 bases, and 6 bases had no gene match. The CDR3 spans 15 residues. In DNA, the CDR3 is TGTGCCAGCAGCCCCAGGGGGGCAGGCAATCAGCCCCAGCATTTT. Amino acids: CASSPRGAGNQPQHF.

The chain joins TRBV20-1 to TRBJ2-3; possible D gene TRBD1, 6 bases. Germline assignment: CDR1 DFQATT and CDR2 SNEGSKA (reference sequence). V gave up 6 bases and J gave up 2 bases, with 12 bases separating them. The CDR3 has 13 residues. CDR3 loop: CSARGRDTDTQYF. CDR3 in DNA: TGCAGTGCCAGGGGCAGGGACACAGATACGCAGTATTTT.

This clonotype was recorded a few times. This rearrangement joins TRBV7-9 to TRBJ1-1; perhaps TRBD1 as D (5 bases). Germline values: CDR1 SEHNR, CDR2 FQNEAQ (reference sequence). The CDR3 has 13 residues. Trimming took off 1 base at V and 8 bases at J, with 11 bases between the two ends. CDR3: CASSLGGVAEAFF. The CDR3 DNA sequence: TGTGCCAGCAGCTTAGGAGGGGTGGCAGAAGCTTTCTTT.

This clonotype was found a few times. V gene TRBV20-1 combines with J gene TRBJ1-6; D gene uncertain. The CDR3 sequence is 12 residues long. Trimming took 3 bases from V and 13 from J, leaving 13 bases between them. CDR1 is DFQATT, CDR2 SNEGSKA, per germline (reference sequence). CDR3: CSASTAGAPLHF. The CDR3 region has the DNA TGCAGTGCTAGCACCGCCGGAGCTCCCCTCCACTTT.

The V gene is TRBV11-2, the J gene TRBJ2-7, with D possibly TRBD1 on 6 matching bases. The germline gives CDR1 SGHAT, CDR2 FQNNGV. The V gene lost 5 bases and the J gene lost 0 bases, with 11 bases spanning the gap. There are 14 residues in the CDR3. The CDR3 region is CASSPRGSSYEQYF. Here the CDR3 DNA reads TGTGCCAGCAGCCCGAGGGGGAGCTCCTACGAGCAGTACTTC.

The genes are TRBV6-1 and TRBJ2-3; 11 positions agree with TRBD2. Germline V gene data show CDR1 as MNHNS and CDR2 as SASEGT. V shed 7 bases and J 4 bases; nucleotides not matched to a gene: 4. This CDR3 is built from 14 residues. CDR3 bases: TGTGCCAGCAAAACTAGCGGGAGAGCAGATACGCAGTATTTT. Protein product: CASKTSGRADTQYF.

This rearrangement joins TRBV27 to TRBJ1-5; possible D gene TRBD1, 5 bases. This CDR3 is 14 amino acids long. The V gene lost 4 bases and the J gene lost 3 bases, with 10 bases spanning the gap. Germline assignment: CDR1 MNHEY and CDR2 SMNVEV (reference sequence). CDR3 region: CASSYRDSNQPQHF. The CDR3 DNA reads as TGTGCCAGCAGTTATAGGGACTCCAATCAGCCCCAGCATTTT.

This clonotype has more than one count but fewer than ten. This rearrangement joins TRBV4-3 to TRBJ1-1, with TRBD1 matching over 11 bases. Germline V gene sequence: CDR1 LGHNA, CDR2 YSLEER. V was pared by 0 bases and J by 1 base, with 4 bases of the junction left unmatched. The CDR3 has 17 amino acids. This chain's CDR3 is CASSQDPGTGGNTEAFF. CDR3 nucleotide sequence: TGCGCCAGCAGCCAAGATCCTGGGACAGGGGGGAACACTGAAGCTTTCTTT.

The chain couples TRBV7-2 to TRBJ1-1, with TRBD1 matching over 9 bases. V trimming: 5 bases; J trimming: 3 bases; junction bases outside the gene matches: 13. Germline values: CDR1 SGHTA, CDR2 FQGNSA. The CDR3 runs to 17 residues. The CDR3 region has the DNA TGTGCCAGCAGCCCTCGATCCGGGACAGGGAGGTACACTGAAGCTTTCTTT. Its translation is CASSPRSGTGRYTEAFF.

The V gene is TRBV20-1, the J gene TRBJ2-1; the match to TRBD2 covers 13 bases. With V trimmed by 5 bases and J by 8 bases, 6 bases remained unmatched. The length of the CDR3 is 14 residues. The germline gives CDR1 DFQATT, CDR2 SNEGSKA (reference sequence). The DNA of the CDR3 is TGCAGTGCTTCGGGACTAGCGGGACGGGATGAGCAGTTCTTC. It specifies CSASGLAGRDEQFF.

In its sample, this clonotype was seen a few times. The gene calls are TRBV11-2 and TRBJ2-3; 7 bases line up with TRBD2. Unmatched junction bases numbered 6, after V lost 5 bases and J lost 1 base. Germline CDR1 SGHAT, CDR2 FQNNGV. This CDR3 contains 15 residues. The CDR3 bases are TGTGCCAGCAGCCTCAAGAGCGGGGGCACAGATACGCAGTATTTT. Protein sequence: CASSLKSGGTDTQYF.